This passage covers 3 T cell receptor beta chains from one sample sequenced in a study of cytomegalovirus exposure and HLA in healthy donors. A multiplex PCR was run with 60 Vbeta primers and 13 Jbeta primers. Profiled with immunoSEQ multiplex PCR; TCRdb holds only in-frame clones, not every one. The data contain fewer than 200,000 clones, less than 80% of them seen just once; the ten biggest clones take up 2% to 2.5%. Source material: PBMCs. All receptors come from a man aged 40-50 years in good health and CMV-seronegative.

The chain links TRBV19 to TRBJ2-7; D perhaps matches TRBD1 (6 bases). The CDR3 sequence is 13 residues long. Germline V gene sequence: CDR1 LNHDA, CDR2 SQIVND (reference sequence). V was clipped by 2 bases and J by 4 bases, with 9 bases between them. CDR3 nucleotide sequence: TGTGCCAGTAGTATAAGGGGGTTTTACGAGCAGTACTTC. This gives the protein CASSIRGFYEQYF. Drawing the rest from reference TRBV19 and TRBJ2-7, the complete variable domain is DGGITQSPKYLFRKEGQNVTLSCEQNLNHDAMYWYRQDPGQGLRLIYYSQIVNDFQKGDIAEGYSVSREKKESFPLTVTSAQKNPTAFYLCASSIRGFYEQYFGPGTRLTVT.

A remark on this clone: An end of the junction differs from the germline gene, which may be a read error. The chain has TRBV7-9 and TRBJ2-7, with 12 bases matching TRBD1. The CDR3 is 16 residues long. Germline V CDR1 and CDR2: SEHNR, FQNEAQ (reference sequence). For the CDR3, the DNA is TGTTCCAGCAGCTTGTTGCTGGGACAGGGGGCCAACGAGCAGTACTTC. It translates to CSSSLLLGQGANEQYF.

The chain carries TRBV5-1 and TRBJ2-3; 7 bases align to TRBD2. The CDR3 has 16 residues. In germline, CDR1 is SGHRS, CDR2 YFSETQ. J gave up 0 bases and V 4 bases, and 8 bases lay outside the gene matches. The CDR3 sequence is CASSPSGTYSTDTQYF. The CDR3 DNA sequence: TGCGCCAGCAGCCCTAGCGGCACCTACAGCACAGATACGCAGTATTTT.